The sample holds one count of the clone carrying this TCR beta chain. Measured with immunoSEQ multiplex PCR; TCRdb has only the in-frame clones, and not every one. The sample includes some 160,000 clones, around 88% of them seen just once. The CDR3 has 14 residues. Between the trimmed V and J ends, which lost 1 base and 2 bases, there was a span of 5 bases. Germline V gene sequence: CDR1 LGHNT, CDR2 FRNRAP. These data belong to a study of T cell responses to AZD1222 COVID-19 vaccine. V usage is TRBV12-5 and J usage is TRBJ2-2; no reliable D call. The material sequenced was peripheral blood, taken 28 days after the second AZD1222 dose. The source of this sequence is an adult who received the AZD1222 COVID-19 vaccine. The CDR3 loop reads CASGLGSNTGELFF. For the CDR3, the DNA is TGTGCTAGTGGTTTGGGCAGTAACACCGGGGAGCTGTTTTTT.